A selection of T cell receptor beta chains follows, all from one sample in a study of cytomegalovirus exposure and HLA in healthy donors. The protocol was immunoSEQ multiplex PCR, while the TCRdb copy is restricted to in-frame clones and leaves out a portion. The table lists some 130,000 clones, 80% to 90% of them singletons. The sample comprised PBMCs. Every receptor here comes from a woman aged 25 to 45 in good health and CMV-seronegative. Both conserved end residues are part of each CDR3. A D gene is named only where the DNA matches it firmly. Clone size is not always given. Where it is, it says once, few, many or a class for expanded clones.

v_call	d_call	j_call	clone_size	cdr3_aa	cdr3_nt
TRBV5-6	TRBD2	TRBJ2-1	few	CASSWGLAGSYNEQFF	TGTGCCAGCAGCTGGGGACTAGCGGGATCCTACAATGAGCAGTTCTTC
TRBV10-3	NA	TRBJ1-1	NA	CAISGTSNTEAFF	TGTGCCATCAGTGGGACATCGAACACTGAAGCTTTCTTT
TRBV7-8	TRBD2	TRBJ2-1	NA	CASSVGLAGGNEQFF	TGTGCCAGCAGCGTAGGACTAGCGGGAGGCAATGAGCAGTTCTTC
TRBV5-6	NA	TRBJ1-5	NA	CASGLLRDSNQPQHF	TGTGCCAGCGGCCTCTTGAGGGATAGCAATCAGCCCCAGCATTTT
TRBV15	TRBD2	TRBJ2-7	NA	CATSRGASGTYEQYF	TGTGCCACCAGCAGAGGGGCTAGCGGAACCTACGAGCAGTACTTC
TRBV4-3	NA	TRBJ1-3	NA	CASSQDPTAQSSGNTIYF	TGCGCCAGCAGCCAAGATCCGACAGCCCAGAGCTCTGGAAACACCATATATTTT
TRBV7-9	TRBD1	TRBJ2-7	NA	CSSSLGQGFHEQYF	TGTTCCAGCAGCTTGGGACAGGGTTTCCACGAGCAGTACTTC
TRBV28	NA	TRBJ2-2	NA	CASGAGRLNTGELFF	TGTGCCAGCGGGGCCGGGCGCCTAAACACCGGGGAGCTGTTTTTT
TRBV9	TRBD2	TRBJ2-5	NA	CASSVGPSGRAETQYF	TGTGCCAGCAGCGTAGGTCCTAGCGGGAGGGCAGAGACCCAGTACTTC
TRBV15	NA	TRBJ2-6	NA	CATSSLRVGANVLTF	TGTGCCACCAGCTCGCTCCGGGTCGGGGCCAACGTCCTGACTTTC
TRBV25-1	TRBD2	TRBJ2-7	NA	CASSWTSGGIGEQYF	TGTGCCAGCAGTTGGACTAGCGGAGGGATCGGCGAGCAGTACTTC
TRBV2	TRBD2	TRBJ2-1	NA	CASRPGTTLNEQFF	TGTGCCAGCAGACCCGGGACTACCCTCAATGAGCAGTTCTTC
TRBV7-9	TRBD1	TRBJ2-1	NA	CSSSPSQGQGAYNEQFF	TGTTCCAGCAGCCCGAGTCAGGGACAGGGGGCTTACAATGAGCAGTTCTTC
TRBV7-2	TRBD1	TRBJ1-2	NA	CASSPGQGVGYTF	TGTGCCAGCAGCCCGGGACAGGGTGTTGGCTACACCTTC
TRBV10-3	NA	TRBJ2-3	NA	CAIRPRDSADTQYF	TGTGCCATTCGGCCCCGGGACTCCGCAGATACGCAGTATTTT
TRBV2	TRBD1	TRBJ1-1	NA	CASSPGQGPTEAFF	TGTGCCAGCAGCCCGGGACAGGGGCCCACTGAAGCTTTCTTT
TRBV6-6	NA	TRBJ1-5	NA	CASSYTGLEEPQHF	TGTGCCAGCAGTTACACAGGGCTTGAGGAGCCCCAGCATTTT
TRBV14	NA	TRBJ2-5	NA	CASSQDPESPLAARGYQETQYF	TGTGCCAGCAGCCAAGACCCCGAGTCCCCTCTAGCGGCAAGGGGGTACCAAGAGACCCAGTACTTC
TRBV2	TRBD1	TRBJ1-2	NA	CASSWDRGNYGYTF	TGTGCCAGCAGTTGGGACAGGGGGAACTATGGCTACACCTTC
TRBV6-6	NA	TRBJ1-2	once	CASSYEAFYGYTF	TGTGCCAGCAGTTATGAGGCGTTCTATGGCTACACCTTC
TRBV4-1	TRBD1	TRBJ2-7	NA	CASSQGAGGPYEQYF	TGCGCCAGCAGCCAAGGAGCAGGGGGCCCTTACGAGCAGTACTTC
TRBV5-4	TRBD2	TRBJ2-7	once	CASSLWLAGGLAEQYF	TGTGCCAGCAGCTTGTGGCTAGCGGGAGGATTGGCCGAGCAGTACTTC
TRBV12-5	NA	TRBJ1-4	NA	CASGLVQQTATNEKLFF	TGTGCTAGTGGTTTGGTTCAGCAGACTGCAACTAATGAAAAACTGTTTTTT
TRBV9	NA	TRBJ1-5	NA	CASSASAGINQPQHF	TGTGCCAGCAGCGCTTCGGCAGGGATCAATCAGCCCCAGCATTTT
TRBV6-1	TRBD1	TRBJ1-1	NA	CASRTGQLNTEAFF	TGTGCCAGCAGGACGGGACAGTTGAACACTGAAGCTTTCTTT
TRBV7-9	NA	TRBJ2-3	NA	CASSLSRTVFTDTQYF	TGTGCCAGCAGCTTATCCCGGACAGTTTTCACAGATACGCAGTATTTT
TRBV7-9	TRBD1	TRBJ1-1	NA	CASGRGRETEAFF	TGTGCCAGCGGCAGGGGGCGGGAGACTGAAGCTTTCTTT
TRBV5-5	NA	TRBJ2-7	few	CASSLAWGRYEQYF	TGTGCCAGCAGCTTGGCCTGGGGGAGGTACGAGCAGTACTTC
TRBV19	NA	TRBJ2-5	NA	CASSIGGPQETQYF	TGTGCCAGTAGTATAGGGGGGCCCCAAGAGACCCAGTACTTC
TRBV6-5	NA	TRBJ1-1	NA	CASSYGYGTGGTEAFF	TGTGCCAGCAGTTACGGATATGGGACTGGCGGTACTGAAGCTTTCTTT
TRBV5-1	NA	TRBJ1-3	NA	CASSLSPGQSGNTIYF	TGCGCCAGCAGCTTGTCACCGGGACAATCTGGAAACACCATATATTTT
TRBV5-1	TRBD2	TRBJ2-3	NA	CASRQTSGTTDTQYF	TGCGCCAGCAGACAGACTAGCGGGACCACAGATACGCAGTATTTT
TRBV7-9	NA	TRBJ2-2	NA	CASSFLGELFF	TGTGCCAGCAGCTTTTTAGGGGAGCTGTTTTTT
TRBV19	NA	TRBJ2-5	NA	CASSGRGQETQYF	TGTGCCAGTAGCGGGAGAGGGCAAGAGACCCAGTACTTC
TRBV18	NA	TRBJ2-7	NA	CASSTGWAGIYEQYF	TGTGCCAGCTCCACCGGGTGGGCGGGGATATACGAGCAGTACTTC
TRBV30	NA	TRBJ2-3	NA	CAWSGLADTQYF	TGTGCCTGGAGTGGACTGGCAGATACGCAGTATTTT
TRBV2	NA	TRBJ1-5	NA	CASRQGEVSNQPQHF	TGTGCCAGCAGGCAGGGTGAGGTGAGCAATCAGCCCCAGCATTTT
TRBV28	TRBD1	TRBJ2-7	NA	CASKTGGVPDEQYF	TGTGCCAGCAAGACAGGGGGCGTCCCCGACGAGCAGTACTTC